A selection of T cell receptor beta chains follows, all from one sample in a study of blood T cells in healthy people across ages. TCRdb redid the calling of the 5' RACE reads with MiXCR, one entry per CDR3 protein. The profile shows roughly 1.9 million distinct CDR3 sequences, approximately 39% of them singletons. The sample was blood. Receptor source: a human donor in good health. Both conserved end residues are part of each CDR3. Fields, in order: V gene, D gene, clone size, J gene, CDR3 DNA, CDR3 protein. The D gene is left open where the match is weak. Only some rows state a clone size, as once, few, many or a class for expanded clones.

V gene: TRBV11-1; D gene: TRBD1; clone size: .; J gene: TRBJ1-2; CDR3 DNA: TGTGCCAGCAGCTTAGCTACGAGGACAGGCCTCAACACCTTC; CDR3 protein: CASSLATRTGLNTF
V gene: TRBV5-1; D gene: .; clone size: few; J gene: TRBJ2-7; CDR3 DNA: TGCGCCAGCAGCCCCGGGTCTTCTCCCTACGAGCAGTACTTC; CDR3 protein: CASSPGSSPYEQYF
V gene: TRBV5-1; D gene: .; clone size: .; J gene: TRBJ2-3; CDR3 DNA: TGCGCCAGCACTTCAAGAGAGGGGGACACAGATACGCAGTATTTT; CDR3 protein: CASTSREGDTDTQYF
V gene: TRBV9; D gene: .; clone size: .; J gene: TRBJ1-2; CDR3 DNA: TGTGCCAGCAGCGTAGGAGAGTGGACTGTCTATGGCTACACCTTC; CDR3 protein: CASSVGEWTVYGYTF
V gene: TRBV7-2; D gene: TRBD1; clone size: few; J gene: TRBJ2-5; CDR3 DNA: TGTGCCAGCAGCTTAGGGACAGGGCCGGGGAAGACCCAGTACTTC; CDR3 protein: CASSLGTGPGKTQYF
V gene: TRBV24-1; D gene: TRBD1; clone size: .; J gene: TRBJ2-5; CDR3 DNA: TGTGCCACCAGACCGGGACAGGGGGCGAGCGGGACCCAGTACTTC; CDR3 protein: CATRPGQGASGTQYF
V gene: TRBV3-1; D gene: TRBD1; clone size: .; J gene: TRBJ1-2; CDR3 DNA: TGTGCCAGCAGCCAAGCTTCGACAGGGAGCCAGGAAGGCTACACCTTC; CDR3 protein: CASSQASTGSQEGYTF
V gene: TRBV5-5; D gene: .; clone size: .; J gene: TRBJ1-2; CDR3 DNA: TGTGCCAGCAGCTCCCCGGGACTGAACTATGGCTACACCTTC; CDR3 protein: CASSSPGLNYGYTF
V gene: TRBV6-2/TRBV6-3; D gene: .; clone size: .; J gene: TRBJ1-1; CDR3 DNA: TGTGCCAGCAGTTACCAATGGATGAACACTGAAGCTTTCTTT; CDR3 protein: CASSYQWMNTEAFF
V gene: TRBV7-9; D gene: .; clone size: .; J gene: TRBJ1-5; CDR3 DNA: TGTGCCAGCAGCTTGCTAAACAATCGGCCCCAGCATTTT; CDR3 protein: CASSLLNNRPQHF
V gene: TRBV15; D gene: TRBD1; clone size: .; J gene: TRBJ1-2; CDR3 DNA: TGTGCCACCAGCAGAGATAGATCCTCAGGGGGCCCCTATGGCTACACCTTC; CDR3 protein: CATSRDRSSGGPYGYTF
V gene: TRBV2; D gene: .; clone size: .; J gene: TRBJ2-4; CDR3 DNA: TGTGCCAGCAGTGGGAGCAGGGAAGGTGACATTCAGTACTTC; CDR3 protein: CASSGSREGDIQYF
V gene: TRBV7-2; D gene: .; clone size: many; J gene: TRBJ2-1; CDR3 DNA: TGTGCCAGCGGGACCTCGCGCGGGAATGAGCAGTTCTTC; CDR3 protein: CASGTSRGNEQFF
V gene: TRBV19; D gene: TRBD1; clone size: few; J gene: TRBJ1-4; CDR3 DNA: TGTGCCAGTAGAACTCCCTCCGGGACAGGGAATGAAAAACTGTTTTTT; CDR3 protein: CASRTPSGTGNEKLFF
V gene: TRBV6-2/TRBV6-3; D gene: .; clone size: few; J gene: TRBJ2-7; CDR3 DNA: TGTGCCAGCACACTCTCCTTAGGCTACGAGCAGTACTTC; CDR3 protein: CASTLSLGYEQYF
V gene: TRBV7-9; D gene: TRBD2; clone size: .; J gene: TRBJ2-7; CDR3 DNA: TGTGCCAGCAGCATGGGGACTAGCGGCATCCCAGAGCAGTACTTC; CDR3 protein: CASSMGTSGIPEQYF
V gene: TRBV9; D gene: TRBD2; clone size: .; J gene: TRBJ2-1; CDR3 DNA: TGTGCCAGCAGCGCCACTAGCGTGGTGTCCTACAATGAGCAGTTCTTC; CDR3 protein: CASSATSVVSYNEQFF
V gene: TRBV4-3; D gene: TRBD2; clone size: .; J gene: TRBJ2-7; CDR3 DNA: TGCGCCAGCAGCCAAGATATCGGCCGGGAGGGGCAGAATGAGCAGTACTTC; CDR3 protein: CASSQDIGREGQNEQYF
V gene: TRBV6-4; D gene: .; clone size: .; J gene: TRBJ1-2; CDR3 DNA: TGTGCCAGCAGTGGCGGGGGAAACTATGGCTGCACCTTC; CDR3 protein: CASSGGGNYGCTF
V gene: TRBV29-1; D gene: TRBD1; clone size: .; J gene: TRBJ1-2; CDR3 DNA: TGCAGTGCCCGGGACAGGGATGATGGCTACACCTTC; CDR3 protein: CSARDRDDGYTF
V gene: TRBV6-1; D gene: TRBD2; clone size: .; J gene: TRBJ2-1; CDR3 DNA: TGTGCCAGCAGACAAGGACTAGCGGACTACAATGAGCAGTTCTTC; CDR3 protein: CASRQGLADYNEQFF
V gene: TRBV5-1; D gene: TRBD2; clone size: few; J gene: TRBJ2-1; CDR3 DNA: TGCGCCAGCAGCTTGGGGTCTAGCGGGGACAATGAGCAGTTCTTC; CDR3 protein: CASSLGSSGDNEQFF
V gene: TRBV6-2/TRBV6-3; D gene: .; clone size: many; J gene: TRBJ2-7; CDR3 DNA: TGTGCCAGCAGTTCCAACCATTACGAGCAGTACTTC; CDR3 protein: CASSSNHYEQYF
V gene: TRBV12-3/TRBV12-4; D gene: TRBD2; clone size: .; J gene: TRBJ2-1; CDR3 DNA: TGTGCCAGCAGTTTATCGCCTAGCGGGGGGGTAAGCTCCTACAATGAGCAGTTCTTC; CDR3 protein: CASSLSPSGGVSSYNEQFF
V gene: TRBV5-1; D gene: .; clone size: few; J gene: TRBJ1-1; CDR3 DNA: TGCGCCAGCAGCTTGGCCGAGGGGGTCGTTGAAGCTTTCTTT; CDR3 protein: CASSLAEGVVEAFF
V gene: TRBV4-1; D gene: TRBD1; clone size: .; J gene: TRBJ2-7; CDR3 DNA: TGCGCCAGCAGCCAAGAGGGACAGGATTACGAGCAGGACTTC; CDR3 protein: CASSQEGQDYEQDF
V gene: TRBV7-3; D gene: .; clone size: many; J gene: TRBJ2-3; CDR3 DNA: TGTGCCAGCAGCTTTGACGGGAAAAGAGCAGATACGCAGTATTTT; CDR3 protein: CASSFDGKRADTQYF
V gene: TRBV19; D gene: TRBD2; clone size: .; J gene: TRBJ2-2; CDR3 DNA: TGTGCCAGTAGTATAACTAGCGGGGGGCCTAACACCGGGGAGCTGTTTTTT; CDR3 protein: CASSITSGGPNTGELFF
V gene: TRBV12-3/TRBV12-4; D gene: TRBD1; clone size: few; J gene: TRBJ1-5; CDR3 DNA: TGTGCCAGCACCTCGGACAGGGGGTTTAATCAGCCCCAGCATTTT; CDR3 protein: CASTSDRGFNQPQHF
V gene: TRBV15; D gene: .; clone size: .; J gene: TRBJ2-3; CDR3 DNA: TGTGCCACCAGCAGAGATTACCCCACGACAGATACGCAGTATTTT; CDR3 protein: CATSRDYPTTDTQYF
V gene: TRBV15; D gene: .; clone size: .; J gene: TRBJ2-1; CDR3 DNA: TGTGCCACCAGCAGAGATCTGACAGGCCTAAACAATGAGCAGTTCTTC; CDR3 protein: CATSRDLTGLNNEQFF
V gene: TRBV20-1; D gene: .; clone size: .; J gene: TRBJ2-1; CDR3 DNA: TGCAGTGCTAGCACCTTAAGCTCCTACAATGAGCAGTTCTTC; CDR3 protein: CSASTLSSYNEQFF
V gene: TRBV20-1; D gene: TRBD1; clone size: many; J gene: TRBJ2-7; CDR3 DNA: TGCAGTGTCGAGGGACGTAGGGGGCTAAGGGAGCAGTACTTC; CDR3 protein: CSVEGRRGLREQYF
V gene: TRBV6-5; D gene: TRBD2; clone size: few; J gene: TRBJ2-3; CDR3 DNA: TGTGCCAGCAATCGCGGACTAGCGGGGTCCTCAGATACGCAGTATTTT; CDR3 protein: CASNRGLAGSSDTQYF
V gene: TRBV7-2; D gene: TRBD1; clone size: few; J gene: TRBJ1-6; CDR3 DNA: TGTGCCAGCAACTTGGACAGGAGCTCCTATAATTCACCCCTCCACTTT; CDR3 protein: CASNLDRSSYNSPLHF
V gene: TRBV7-3; D gene: .; clone size: .; J gene: TRBJ2-5; CDR3 DNA: TGTGCCAGCAGCTTAACACCAGGGGTCGGGGAGCAGTACTTC; CDR3 protein: CASSLTPGVGEQYF
V gene: TRBV29-1; D gene: .; clone size: .; J gene: TRBJ1-2; CDR3 DNA: TGCAGCGTTGAAGAACAGGGTAATGGCTACACCTTC; CDR3 protein: CSVEEQGNGYTF
V gene: TRBV27; D gene: .; clone size: few; J gene: TRBJ2-3; CDR3 DNA: TGTGCCAGCAGTTTAGGGTACTTTCGGGATACGCAGTATTTT; CDR3 protein: CASSLGYFRDTQYF
V gene: TRBV7-9; D gene: TRBD1; clone size: .; J gene: TRBJ1-2; CDR3 DNA: TGTGCCAGCGGCCCCGGACAGGGAAGGGAGGGCTACACCTTC; CDR3 protein: CASGPGQGREGYTF
V gene: TRBV12-3/TRBV12-4; D gene: .; clone size: once; J gene: TRBJ2-7; CDR3 DNA: TGTGCCAGCAGCGCTTTGGACAGCGGAGGCTACGAGCAGTACTTC; CDR3 protein: CASSALDSGGYEQYF
V gene: TRBV11-3; D gene: .; clone size: .; J gene: TRBJ1-1; CDR3 DNA: TGTGCCAGCAGCTCAAGAGATGGACTTGAAGCTTTCTTT; CDR3 protein: CASSSRDGLEAFF
V gene: TRBV20-1; D gene: .; clone size: .; J gene: TRBJ1-1; CDR3 DNA: TGCAGTGCCACCCCATTCAGGGGTGGTGGCACTGAAGCTTTCTTT; CDR3 protein: CSATPFRGGGTEAFF
V gene: TRBV29-1; D gene: TRBD1; clone size: .; J gene: TRBJ1-2; CDR3 DNA: TGCAGCGTTGTGGGGCGACAGGGGGTGCGCGGCTACACCTTC; CDR3 protein: CSVVGRQGVRGYTF